The clone carrying this T cell receptor beta chain was counted ten times or more. The data stem from a study of T cells in Graves' hyperthyroidism and ophthalmopathy. Study-wide context: Blood was drawn when the patient was first diagnosed and still untreated.

Amplification of TCR beta CDR3 regions was performed using RNA transcripts as template. HTBI primers were the set used in a first-round RT-PCR of the TCR CDR3. TCRdb recomputed calls from the multiplex PCR reads with MiXCR, one row per CDR3 protein. The table lists some 490,000 distinct CDR3 sequences, roughly 16% of them singletons. Germline CDR1 and CDR2: DFQATT and SNEGSKA (reference sequence). Trimming took 5 bases from V and 0 from J, leaving 16 bases between them. The CDR3 has 15 amino acids. The chain joins TRBV20-1 to TRBJ1-1, with D maybe TRBD1 (5 bases). The TCR comes from a woman aged 30 to 39 with Graves' ophthalmopathy. The sequenced sample was blood. The CDR3: CSAPREWGMNTEAFF. The DNA for the CDR3 is TGCAGTGCTCCCCGAGAGTGGGGGATGAACACTGAAGCTTTCTTT.